The 8 T cell receptor beta chains in this list originate from one sample, sequenced in a study of cytomegalovirus exposure and HLA in healthy donors. 60 Vbeta and 13 Jbeta primers were used in PCR. Data came from immunoSEQ multiplex PCR; TCRdb stores just in-frame clones and leaves some out. Among under 150,000 clones listed, roughly 80% were seen once. The sample consisted of PBMCs. The origin of the receptors is a male donor in good health and CMV-seropositive.

This chain links TRBV4-3 with TRBJ2-3, with D unresolved. The CDR3 contains 14 residues. Per the germline V gene, CDR1 is LGHNA and CDR2 is YSLEER. V lost 0 bases to trimming and J lost 6 bases, with 10 bases between them. CDR3 DNA sequence: TGCGCCAGCAGCCAAGACTTAGATTTGGATACGCAGTATTTT. Its translation is CASSQDLDLDTQYF.

The chain joins TRBV28 to TRBJ2-2; unclear D gene. CDR1 MDHEN and CDR2 SYDVKM come from the germline V gene. The length of the CDR3 is 14 residues. V lost 5 bases and J 8 bases, leaving 15 bases between the germline ends. The CDR3 region is CASSTAELIGELFF. Here the CDR3 DNA reads TGTGCCAGCAGTACCGCGGAACTTATAGGGGAGCTGTTTTTT. Full variable domain (missing parts from reference TRBV28 and TRBJ2-2): DVKVTQSSRYLVKRTGEKVFLECVQDMDHENMFWYRQDPGLGLRLIYFSYDVKMKEKGDIPEGYSVSREKKERFSLILESASTNQTSMYLCASSTAELIGELFFGEGSRLTVL.

CDR3 protein: CASSQDGIGGARYF. The CDR3 coding sequence is TGCGCCAGCAGCCAAGATGGGATAGGGGGAGCACGGTACTTC. The chain links TRBV4-3 to TRBJ2-5, with D tentatively TRBD1 (6 bases). V was pared by 0 bases and J by 13 bases, with 18 bases between. Germline CDR1 LGHNA, CDR2 YSLEER. This CDR3 spans 14 amino acids.

This chain uses TRBV7-2 with TRBJ2-7; TRBD1 is a possible D gene (5 bases). V was trimmed by 1 base and J by 2 bases, leaving 15 bases between them. Looked up from germline, CDR1 is SGHTA and CDR2 is FQGNSA. The CDR3 consists of 16 residues. As DNA, the CDR3 is TGTGCCAGCAGCTTAGAATCAGGGCGGTCCACCTACGAGCAGTACTTC. This codes for CASSLESGRSTYEQYF.

V and J are TRBV4-3 and TRBJ2-1, with D hard to call. V lost 0 bases and J lost 7, with 13 bases in between. CDR1 is LGHNA, CDR2 YSLEER, per germline. The CDR3 consists of 15 residues. CDR3 protein: CASSQDRNGFNEQFF. CDR3 sequence (DNA): TGCGCCAGCAGCCAAGATCGAAACGGGTTTAATGAGCAGTTCTTC.

The CDR3 region is CASSQEPGAGSGYTF. CDR3 in DNA: TGCGCCAGCAGCCAAGAGCCAGGGGCAGGATCTGGCTACACCTTC. This chain connects TRBV4-3 to TRBJ1-2; D is perhaps TRBD1 (6 bases). Germline values: CDR1 LGHNA, CDR2 YSLEER. This CDR3 has 15 residues. Between the trimmed V and J ends, which lost 0 bases and 7 bases, there was a span of 15 bases.

Comments on this clone: The junction differs from germline at one of its ends, possibly a read error. The chain couples TRBV7-9 to TRBJ1-3; D possibly corresponds to TRBD1 (5 bases). CDR3 size: 18 residues. CDR1 and CDR2 (germline): SEHNR, FQNEAQ (reference sequence). CDR3 DNA: TGTTCCAGCAGCTTAGGCGGTTGGGGCAGTCCTTCTGGAAACACCATATATTTT. Protein sequence: CSSSLGGWGSPSGNTIYF.

The chain has TRBV5-1 and TRBJ1-4, with a weak D call TRBD1 (6 bases). The CDR3 covers 18 residues. The germline V gene has CDR1 SGHRS and CDR2 YFSETQ. Trimming took off 4 bases at V and 3 bases at J, with 22 bases between the two ends. The CDR3 here is CASSPTGSGKGANEKLFF. As DNA, the CDR3 is TGCGCCAGCAGCCCCACCGGCTCTGGGAAGGGGGCTAATGAAAAACTGTTTTTT.